Shown below are 32 T cell receptor beta chains from a single sample sequenced in a study of cytomegalovirus exposure and HLA in healthy donors. Primers: 60 Vbeta forward and 13 Jbeta reverse. Repertoires were generated with immunoSEQ multiplex PCR, while TCRdb's copy carries only in-frame clones and drops some. The sample lists some 160,000 clones, approximately 86% occurring once. The source material was PBMCs. The source of these receptors is a woman aged 18-29 years in good health and CMV-seronegative.

The rearrangement uses TRBV6-5 and TRBJ2-7; TRBD2 matches 7 bases. Looked up from germline, CDR1 is MNHEY and CDR2 is SVGAGI. This CDR3 contains 14 residues. Trimming at V came to 2 bases and at J to 5 bases, leaving 6 bases not matched to a gene. Here the CDR3 DNA reads TGTGCCAGCAGTTACGGCGGGGGAGGGGACGAGCAGTACTTC. It codes for CASSYGGGGDEQYF.

About this clone: Other DNA sequences of this sample code for an identical CDR3. The chain links TRBV11-2 to TRBJ2-7; D unresolved. The CDR3 sequence is 13 residues long. Trimming stripped 1 base from V and 0 bases from J, with 4 bases between. Germline V gene data show CDR1 as SGHAT and CDR2 as FQNNGV. CDR3 DNA sequence: TGTGCCAGCAGCTTAGTAGCCTCCTACGAGCAGTACTTC. This gives the protein CASSLVASYEQYF.

The rearrangement joins TRBV10-3 to TRBJ2-3; tentative D call: TRBD2 (6 bases). This CDR3 has 13 amino acids. Germline V gene sequence: CDR1 ENHRY, CDR2 SYGVKD. Trimming left V 7 bases short and J 2 bases short, with 10 bases between. The CDR3 here is CAINQGLTDTQYF. CDR3 sequence (DNA): TGTGCCATCAACCAGGGACTCACAGATACGCAGTATTTT.

This chain links TRBV6-1 with TRBJ1-3, with D possibly TRBD1 on 6 matching bases. Germline CDR1 reads MNHNS; CDR2 reads SASEGT. The CDR3 sequence is 15 residues long. V lost 1 base and J 2 bases, leaving 9 bases between the germline ends. For the CDR3, the DNA is TGTGCCAGCAGTGAAGGGCCAGGGGCTGGAAACACCATATATTTT. It codes for CASSEGPGAGNTIYF.

The CDR3 here is CASSPMGLAGNGTGELFF. CDR3 nucleotides: TGCGCCAGCAGCCCCATGGGACTAGCGGGTAATGGCACCGGGGAGCTGTTTTTT. The J gene is TRBJ2-2, the V gene TRBV4-1; 12 positions match TRBD2. In germline, CDR1 is MGHRA, CDR2 YSYEKL. This CDR3 spans 18 amino acids. V lost 4 bases to trimming and J lost 4 bases; unmatched junction nucleotides: 10.

This chain links TRBV2 with TRBJ2-7, with D possibly being TRBD1 (5 bases). The V and J ends lost 0 bases and 2 bases respectively, with 11 bases between them. The germline CDR1 and CDR2 sequences are SNHLY and FYNNEI. The CDR3 sequence is 15 residues long. The CDR3 reads CASSEALRQPYEQYF. CDR3 DNA: TGTGCCAGCAGTGAAGCGCTAAGACAGCCCTACGAGCAGTACTTC.

This clone came up once. The V call is TRBV6-6, the J call TRBJ1-2, with 10 positions matching TRBD1. Losses at the gene ends were 2 bases for V and 5 bases for J; bases not matched to a gene: 5. CDR1 and CDR2 (germline): MNHNY, SVGAGI (reference sequence). The CDR3 is made up of 15 amino acids. CDR3 region: CASSYPGTGAYGYTF. The CDR3 DNA follows: TGTGCCAGCAGTTACCCCGGGACAGGGGCGTATGGCTACACCTTC.

This chain uses TRBV19 with TRBJ1-1; D is uncertain. Trimming stripped 3 bases from V and 1 base from J, with 9 bases between. There are 14 residues in the CDR3. The germline gives CDR1 LNHDA, CDR2 SQIVND (reference sequence). This chain's CDR3 is CASSMAPPNTEAFF. In nucleotides, the CDR3 is TGTGCCAGTAGTATGGCACCGCCGAACACTGAAGCTTTCTTT.

V and J are TRBV6-1 and TRBJ2-7; perhaps TRBD2 as D (5 bases). Trimming cost V 5 bases and J 7 bases, with 15 bases left between them. CDR3 length equals 13 residues. Germline V lookup: CDR1 MNHNS, CDR2 SASEGT. The CDR3 here is CASSLRRFGEQYF. The CDR3 nucleotides are TGTGCCAGCAGTCTCCGGAGGTTCGGAGAGCAGTACTTC.

The chain has TRBV27 and TRBJ2-7, with D maybe TRBD1 (5 bases). V lost 6 bases and J lost 3, with 12 bases in between. CDR1 is MNHEY, CDR2 SMNVEV, per germline (reference sequence). The CDR3 length is 13 residues. The CDR3 DNA reads TGTGCCAGCAGAGACAGCACTGACTACGAGCAGTACTTC. Amino acid sequence: CASRDSTDYEQYF.

The rearrangement links TRBV28 to TRBJ2-5; TRBD2 is a possible D gene (5 bases). Germline V gene sequence: CDR1 MDHEN, CDR2 SYDVKM. There are 14 residues in the CDR3. Trimming took 7 bases from V and 5 from J, leaving 17 bases between them. In nucleotides, the CDR3 is TGTGCCAGCATCGGCCAGCGGCTTCCGGAGACCCAGTACTTC. It is translated as CASIGQRLPETQYF.

This clone was counted once. Other DNA sequences in this sample translate to the same CDR3. J is TRBJ2-7 and V is TRBV28; tentatively, D is TRBD2 (5 bases). CDR3 size: 11 residues. Per the germline V gene, CDR1 is MDHEN and CDR2 is SYDVKM. V was cut by 8 bases and J by 4 bases, with 9 bases left in between. The CDR3 protein is CASSRGYEQYF. The CDR3, as DNA: TGTGCCAGCTCGCGAGGGTACGAGCAGTACTTC. The variable domain in full, completed from reference TRBV28 and TRBJ2-7, reads DVKVTQSSRYLVKRTGEKVFLECVQDMDHENMFWYRQDPGLGLRLIYFSYDVKMKEKGDIPEGYSVSREKKERFSLILESASTNQTSMYLCASSRGYEQYFGPGTRLTVT.

The CDR3 nucleotides are TGCGCCAGCAGCTCTAGCGGGGGAGGCTTGGCCCACGAGCAGTACTTC. Its translation is CASSSSGGGLAHEQYF. The chain recombines TRBV5-1 with TRBJ2-5, with 10 bases identical to TRBD2. The DNA end favors TRBJ2-7, so the J call may be wrong. Germline V gene lookup returns CDR1 SGHRS and CDR2 YFSETQ. The CDR3 totals 16 residues.

Points on this clone: Sequence at one end of the junction differs from germline and may be a read error. This CDR3 reads CASFVVPNAEAFF. CDR3 in DNA: TGTGCCAGCTTCGTAGTCCCGAACGCTGAAGCTTTCTTT. The rearrangement uses TRBV6-5 and TRBJ1-1; D gene ambiguous. The CDR3 covers 13 residues. The germline CDR1 and CDR2 sequences are MNHEY and SVGAGI.

This clone was found once. The V gene is TRBV29-1, the J gene TRBJ1-1; D is perhaps TRBD1 (5 bases). CDR3 size: 15 residues. V was shortened by 5 bases and J by 4 bases, with 20 bases between the two germline ends. Germline V CDR1 and CDR2: SQVTM, ANQGSEA. For the CDR3, the DNA is TGCAGCGTTCAGGGACTGGTGTCGGTTCGCACTGAAGCTTTCTTT. Protein: CSVQGLVSVRTEAFF.

The chain joins TRBV9 to TRBJ2-5; D might be TRBD2 (6 bases). Germline CDR1 SGDLS, CDR2 YYNGEE. The CDR3 is 14 amino acids. Trimming took off 2 bases at V and 3 bases at J, with 11 bases between the two ends. DNA for the CDR3: TGTGCCAGCAGCGTGGGACTGCTAAAAGAGACCCAGTACTTC. Translated, it gives CASSVGLLKETQYF.

This clone was picked up one time. The V call is TRBV2, the J call TRBJ2-2; D is possibly TRBD2 (6 bases). The V end lost 6 bases, the J end lost 7 bases, and 18 bases lay between the germline ends. This CDR3 has 15 residues. Germline assignment: CDR1 SNHLY and CDR2 FYNNEI. This CDR3 reads CASSGTAHASGELFF. CDR3 bases: TGTGCCAGCAGCGGGACTGCACACGCTAGCGGGGAGCTGTTTTTT.

This clone was seen only a few times. V and J are TRBV7-2 and TRBJ2-2; perhaps TRBD1 as D (5 bases). This CDR3 is 14 amino acids long. Germline assignment: CDR1 SGHTA and CDR2 FQGNSA. The germline V and J ends were trimmed by 3 bases and 1 base, with 6 bases remaining between them. The CDR3 region is CASSFGQNTGELFF. In nucleotides, the CDR3 is TGTGCCAGCAGCTTCGGACAGAACACCGGGGAGCTGTTTTTT.

This clone was found many times. This chain links TRBV6-4 with TRBJ2-2; no clear D. V was trimmed by 4 bases and J by 1 base, leaving 4 bases between them. The germline V gene has CDR1 MRHNA and CDR2 SNTAGT. This CDR3 contains 13 residues. This CDR3 is CASSAKNTGELFF. CDR3 sequence (DNA): TGTGCCAGCAGTGCTAAGAACACCGGGGAGCTGTTTTTT.

This clone appeared a single time. The rearrangement joins TRBV7-2 to TRBJ1-2; the D is unclear. Germline-derived CDR1 and CDR2 are SGHTA and FQGNSA. This CDR3 has 14 amino acids. Between the trimmed V and J ends, which lost 1 base and 4 bases, there was a span of 10 bases. The CDR3 sequence is CASSLDDGRYGYTF. As DNA, the CDR3 is TGTGCCAGCAGCTTAGATGATGGCCGCTATGGCTACACCTTC.

This clone was seen a few times. The genes are TRBV2 and TRBJ2-7; D is possibly TRBD1 (6 bases). Germline V CDR1 and CDR2: SNHLY, FYNNEI. The CDR3 covers 14 residues. The ends were cut back, 6 bases at V and 5 bases at J, with 17 bases in the middle. The CDR3 is CASRKLSSGDEQYF. CDR3 nucleotides: TGTGCCAGCAGAAAATTATCGTCAGGGGACGAGCAGTACTTC.

The gene calls are TRBV5-1 and TRBJ2-2, with unresolved D. CDR1 is SGHRS and CDR2 is YFSETQ in the germline V gene. Trimming took 0 bases from V and 5 from J, leaving 11 bases between them. The CDR3 sequence is 15 residues long. CDR3 region: CASSLGLSLTGELFF. CDR3 sequence (DNA): TGCGCCAGCAGCTTGGGTCTTAGCCTTACCGGGGAGCTGTTTTTT.

This rearrangement joins TRBV28 to TRBJ2-7; a possible D gene is TRBD2 (7 bases). This CDR3 has 18 residues. Germline CDR1 is MDHEN and CDR2 is SYDVKM. V gave up 3 bases and J gave up 2 bases, with 23 bases separating them. The CDR3 loop is CASSFWGGASGRAYEQYF. CDR3 nucleotide sequence: TGTGCCAGCAGTTTCTGGGGGGGGGCCTCGGGGAGAGCCTACGAGCAGTACTTC.

This chain uses TRBV5-1 with TRBJ2-1, with 8 bases identical to TRBD1. The CDR3 has 15 amino acids. Trimming cost V 0 bases and J 10 bases; bases outside gene matches: 9. CDR1 is SGHRS, CDR2 YFSETQ, per germline. CDR3 sequence (DNA): TGCGCCAGCAGCTTGGAAGGGAAACAGGGGGACGAGCAGTTCTTC. The encoded protein is CASSLEGKQGDEQFF.

In its sample, this clone was seen a few times. The V gene is TRBV19, the J gene TRBJ1-1, with a possible D match to TRBD1 (6 bases). The CDR3 extends over 12 amino acids. The V and J ends lost 6 bases and 7 bases respectively, with 12 bases between them. Germline CDR1 is LNHDA and CDR2 is SQIVND (reference sequence). In nucleotides, the CDR3 is TGTGCCAGTAGCGAAGGACAGAATGAAGCTTTCTTT. It encodes CASSEGQNEAFF.

The chain couples TRBV27 to TRBJ2-7; TRBD1 matches 12 bases. V shed 2 bases, J shed 5 bases, and the junction held 4 bases outside the gene matches. Germline CDR1 is MNHEY and CDR2 is SMNVEV (reference sequence). The CDR3 consists of 15 residues. CDR3 residues: CASSLTGTGGHEQYF. In DNA, the CDR3 is TGTGCCAGCAGTTTAACCGGGACAGGGGGCCACGAGCAGTACTTC.

The chain joins TRBV4-1 to TRBJ2-2, with TRBD2 as a possible D gene (7 bases). Trimming cost V 4 bases and J 5 bases, with 17 bases left between them. Germline CDR1 is MGHRA and CDR2 is YSYEKL. The CDR3 sequence is 16 residues long. CDR3 nucleotide sequence: TGCGCCAGCAGCCCCTCGGGGGGCCGAACAACCGGGGAGCTGTTTTTT. Translating it yields CASSPSGGRTTGELFF.

This rearrangement joins TRBV5-4 to TRBJ1-5; TRBD1 is a possible D gene (6 bases). Germline CDR1 is SGHNT and CDR2 is YYREEE (reference sequence). Trimming shortened V by 2 bases and J by 0 bases, and 12 bases separated the two germline ends. The CDR3 covers 16 residues. For the CDR3, the DNA is TGTGCCAGCAGCTTTGCGGGGGGCGGTAGCAATCAGCCCCAGCATTTT. Its protein product is CASSFAGGGSNQPQHF. The whole variable domain, remainder taken from reference TRBV5-4 and TRBJ1-5, is ETGVTQSPTHLIKTRGQQVTLRCSSQSGHNTVSWYQQALGQGPQFIFQYYREEENGRGNFPPRFSGLQFPNYSSELNVNALELDDSALYLCASSFAGGGSNQPQHFGDGTRLSIL.

The chain has TRBV14 and TRBJ1-5; 7 bases match TRBD1. Losses at the gene ends were 4 bases for V and 4 bases for J; bases not matched to a gene: 1. This CDR3 has 13 residues. From germline, CDR1 is SGHDN and CDR2 FVKESK. The CDR3 nucleotides read TGTGCCAGCAGCCCACAGGGGAATCAGCCCCAGCATTTT. Its protein is CASSPQGNQPQHF.

The chain recombines TRBV27 with TRBJ2-1; 7 nucleotides align to TRBD2. Germline CDR1 reads MNHEY; CDR2 reads SMNVEV (reference sequence). With V trimmed by 3 bases and J by 3 bases, 5 bases remained unmatched. The CDR3 is 15 residues long. The CDR3 nucleotides are TGTGCCAGCAGTTTGGGGCGGGAGCTCTACAATGAGCAGTTCTTC. This codes for CASSLGRELYNEQFF.

The CDR3 region has the DNA TGTGCCGCAAAGGAGGACAGGGTCTATGGCTACACCTTC. It yields the protein CAAKEDRVYGYTF. The genes are TRBV28 and TRBJ1-2; 8 positions match TRBD1. Per germline, CDR1 MDHEN and CDR2 SYDVKM. The V and J ends lost 11 bases and 4 bases, in that order; junction bases with no gene match: 9. This CDR3 comprises 13 residues.

The rearrangement uses TRBV12-5 and TRBJ2-1; possible D gene TRBD1, 7 bases. Germline loops: CDR1 LGHNT, CDR2 FRNRAP. The CDR3 length is 16 residues. Trimming removed 3 bases from V and 0 bases from J, with 12 bases in between. The CDR3 spells CASGFWGDSSYNEQFF. The CDR3, as DNA: TGTGCTAGTGGTTTTTGGGGGGACAGCTCCTACAATGAGCAGTTCTTC.